This T cell receptor (beta chain) was captured in a study of a mutant IDH1 vaccine in newly diagnosed glioma. Here immunoSEQ multiplex PCR was the method, and the copy in TCRdb shows in-frame clones only, minus some. The sample yields approximately 54,000 clones, about four fifths seen once. Time point specified: baseline, week 1 (first vaccination visit). Described treatment: pre-vaccination baseline after standard-of-care therapy. This CDR3 spans 15 amino acids. Germline CDR1 SGHVS, CDR2 FQNEAQ. Trimming cost V 2 bases and J 4 bases, with 11 bases left between them. The sample here was PBMCs, taken from a glioma patient treated with radiotherapy, temozolomide or both. The chain has TRBV7-8 and TRBJ2-2; D call uncertain. The sequence derives from a man in his late teens or twenties with glioma. The chain's CDR3 is CASSLPKLGTGELFF. The CDR3 bases are TGTGCCAGCAGCTTACCGAAGCTGGGCACCGGGGAGCTGTTTTTT.